Shown below are 29 T cell receptor beta chains from a single sample sequenced in a study of blood T cells in healthy people across ages. A J-beta primer mix and a sample-barcoded 5' primer were used in a second PCR of roughly 7 to 12 cycles. TCRdb reprocessed the 5' RACE reads via MiXCR and lists one record per CDR3 protein. The sample records 1.5 million to 2 million distinct CDR3 sequences, 28% being singletons. Sequenced input: blood. Receptors were obtained from a woman between 25 and 40 years old in good health.

This clonotype was recorded many times. The chain has TRBV14 and TRBJ2-1, with unresolved D. Germline loops: CDR1 SGHDN, CDR2 FVKESK. V was pared by 3 bases and J by 10 bases, with 13 bases between. The CDR3 is made up of 13 amino acids. CDR3 loop: CASSQNSLGEQFF. CDR3 nucleotides: TGTGCCAGCAGCCAGAATTCCCTTGGGGAGCAGTTCTTC.

V gene TRBV7-2 combines with J gene TRBJ2-7, with TRBD1 identical over 8 bases. Germline values: CDR1 SGHTA, CDR2 FQGNSA. The CDR3 is 16 amino acids. The ends lost 5 bases at V and 0 bases at J; junction bases unmatched: 9. CDR3 region: CASSGQGRLSSYEQYF. The CDR3 DNA is TGTGCCAGCAGCGGACAGGGACGCTTAAGCTCCTACGAGCAGTACTTC.

This chain connects TRBV4-3 to TRBJ2-1, with D unresolved. Germline V gene data show CDR1 as LGHNA and CDR2 as YSLEER. The V gene lost 0 bases and the J gene lost 3 bases, with 12 bases spanning the gap. The CDR3 loop spans 16 amino acids. DNA for the CDR3: TGCGCCAGCAGCCAAGACCGGGCGGAAAACTACAATGAGCAGTTCTTC. The encoded protein is CASSQDRAENYNEQFF.

This clonotype was recorded a few times. The chain joins TRBV29-1 to TRBJ1-1; 8 nucleotides line up with TRBD1. The CDR3 has 14 residues. V lost 7 bases, J lost 1 base, and 8 bases stayed unmatched. Germline loops: CDR1 SQVTM, CDR2 ANQGSEA. The CDR3 is CSASGGAQNTEAFF. CDR3 DNA sequence: TGCAGCGCCTCAGGGGGCGCCCAGAACACTGAAGCTTTCTTT.

Remarks on this clonotype: With a much larger clone just one base away, this may be a read error. The chain has TRBV19 and TRBJ2-7; D might be TRBD2 (6 bases). V lost 10 bases, J lost 3 bases, and 13 bases lay in between. CDR1 and CDR2 from the germline V gene are LNHDA and SQIVND (reference sequence). The CDR3 contains 12 residues. CDR3 sequence reads: CATSDGSYEQYF. The CDR3 bases are TGTGCCACCTCAGACGGGAGCTACGAGCAGTACTTC.

The chain links TRBV20-1 to TRBJ2-3; 9 nucleotides match TRBD2. CDR1 DFQATT and CDR2 SNEGSKA come from the germline V gene (reference sequence). Unmatched junction bases numbered 9, after V lost 7 bases and J lost 1 base. The CDR3 runs to 15 residues. The CDR3 here is CSVSVLAGGTDTQYF. In DNA, the CDR3 is TGCAGTGTTAGTGTATTAGCGGGAGGCACAGATACGCAGTATTTT.

This sequence joins TRBV3-1 and TRBJ1-5; TRBD1 is a possible D gene (5 bases). Germline V CDR1 and CDR2: LGHDT, YNNKEL (reference sequence). This CDR3 contains 14 residues. The V and J ends lost 1 base and 4 bases respectively, with 8 bases between them. The CDR3: CASSQGHRNQPQHF. Written as DNA, the CDR3 is TGTGCCAGCAGCCAAGGACACAGGAATCAGCCCCAGCATTTT.

This clonotype turned up a few times. The gene calls are TRBV6-7 and TRBJ2-1; TRBD2 aligns across 9 bases. TRBV6-7 is assigned to the ORF class and has an uncertain function. This CDR3 is built from 13 residues. The V and J ends lost 8 bases and 6 bases, in that order; junction bases with no gene match: 5. The CDR3 DNA reads as TGTGCCAGCGGACTAGCGCGATCCAATGAGCAGTTCTTC. It codes for CASGLARSNEQFF.

This clonotype appeared a few times. The chain joins TRBV5-1 to TRBJ2-1, with D possibly called TRBD1 or TRBD2 (6 bases each). The CDR3 sequence is 13 residues long. Looked up from germline, CDR1 is SGHRS and CDR2 is YFSETQ. V lost 1 base, J lost 9 bases, and 11 bases lay in between. CDR3 protein: CASSLWSGAEQFF. The CDR3 DNA follows: TGCGCCAGCAGCTTGTGGTCGGGGGCTGAGCAGTTCTTC.

This clonotype was counted ten times or more. A much larger clone lies a single base off, so this may be a read error. The V call is TRBV2, the J call TRBJ2-7; D might be TRBD1 or TRBD2, each matching 5 bases. The germline gives CDR1 SNHLY, CDR2 FYNNEI. V was trimmed by 8 bases and J by 3 bases, leaving 14 bases between them. The CDR3 consists of 13 residues. CDR3: CASGPGTDYEQYF. The DNA of the CDR3 is TGTGCCAGCGGGCCCGGGACGGACTACGAGCAGTACTTC.

The chain joins TRBV29-1 to TRBJ2-3, with 8 bases lining up with TRBD2. This CDR3 has 14 residues. Germline-derived CDR1 and CDR2 are SQVTM and ANQGSEA. V lost 2 bases to trimming and J lost 4 bases; unmatched junction nucleotides: 5. The CDR3 protein is CSVERAGGSDTQYF. The CDR3 DNA sequence: TGCAGCGTTGAACGCGCGGGGGGTTCAGATACGCAGTATTTT.

Many counts were recorded for this clonotype. The chain joins TRBV10-3 to TRBJ2-4, with D possibly being TRBD1 (5 bases). This CDR3 is built from 12 residues. Germline V gene sequence: CDR1 ENHRY, CDR2 SYGVKD. V was cut by 8 bases and J by 10 bases, with 15 bases left in between. DNA for the CDR3: TGTGCCATCGGGTCAGGGTCAGGAATTCAGTACTTC. This encodes CAIGSGSGIQYF.

V usage is TRBV3-1 and J usage is TRBJ2-5; D not certain. Trimming took 1 base from V and 5 from J, leaving 5 bases between them. Per germline, CDR1 LGHDT and CDR2 YNNKEL (reference sequence). The length of the CDR3 is 12 residues. The chain's CDR3 is CASSQVFETQYF. In nucleotides, the CDR3 is TGTGCCAGCAGCCAAGTTTTCGAGACCCAGTACTTC.

This clonotype has more than one count but fewer than ten. The chain couples TRBV5-1 to TRBJ1-4, with D perhaps matching TRBD1 (5 bases). The CDR3 has 12 residues. Trimming took 3 bases from V and 7 from J, leaving 7 bases between them. The V gene's germline CDR1 is SGHRS and CDR2 YFSETQ. CDR3 in amino acids: CASSSDSEKLFF. Written as DNA, the CDR3 is TGCGCCAGCAGCTCTGACAGTGAAAAACTGTTTTTT.

This clonotype has just a few counts. The gene calls are TRBV12-3 or TRBV12-4 and TRBJ2-5; D is undetermined. This CDR3 is 14 amino acids long. V lost 3 bases to trimming and J lost 1 base, with 9 bases between them. The CDR3 bases are TGTGCCAGCAGTTTGAGCTACTCCCAAGAGACCCAGTACTTC. The encoded protein is CASSLSYSQETQYF.

This clonotype was counted ten times or more. The chain recombines TRBV5-4 with TRBJ2-6; no clear D gene. With 1 base removed from V and 6 bases from J, the gap between germline ends came to 5 bases. From germline, CDR1 is SGHNT and CDR2 YYREEE (reference sequence). The CDR3 sequence is 13 residues long. The CDR3 loop is CASSLIAANVLTF. Here the CDR3 DNA reads TGTGCCAGCAGCTTGATTGCGGCCAACGTCCTGACTTTC.

A word on this clonotype: A much larger clonotype is one base distant, so this may be a read error. The gene calls are TRBV12-3 or TRBV12-4 and TRBJ1-5; 7 nucleotides match TRBD1. The CDR3 is made up of 13 amino acids. V lost 6 bases to trimming and J lost 4 bases; unmatched junction nucleotides: 3. The chain's CDR3 is CASRQQGNQPQHF. The CDR3 bases are TGTGCCAGCAGGCAACAGGGGAATCAGCCCCAGCATTTT.

The chain uses TRBV12-3 or TRBV12-4 and TRBJ1-2; D is unclear. This CDR3 spans 13 amino acids. With 1 base removed from V and 4 bases from J, the gap between germline ends came to 7 bases. CDR3 protein: CASSLDKTYGYTF. Here the CDR3 DNA reads TGTGCCAGCAGTTTAGACAAGACCTATGGCTACACCTTC.

The chain uses TRBV10-3 and TRBJ1-5; no clear D. The CDR3 consists of 15 residues. CDR1 and CDR2 (germline): ENHRY, SYGVKD. The V end was cut by 2 bases, the J end by 4 bases, with 12 bases between. The CDR3 loop reads CAISESIQINQPQHF. The CDR3 nucleotides are TGTGCCATCAGTGAGAGTATTCAGATTAATCAGCCCCAGCATTTT.

V usage is TRBV15 and J usage is TRBJ1-2; D call uncertain. CDR1 is LNHNV and CDR2 is YYDKDF in the germline V gene (reference sequence). The V end was cut by 1 base, the J end by 4 bases, with 13 bases between. CDR3 length: 15 amino acids. The CDR3 reads CATSRVPPGAYGYTF. The CDR3 DNA is TGTGCCACCAGCAGAGTCCCTCCGGGAGCCTATGGCTACACCTTC.

Only a few counts were recorded for this clonotype. The chain has TRBV7-2 and TRBJ2-5; no clear D. Germline values: CDR1 SGHTA, CDR2 FQGNSA. The CDR3 sequence is 14 residues long. The V end was cut by 6 bases, the J end by 11 bases, with 22 bases between. CDR3 residues: CASSPDWESAEQYF. In nucleotides, the CDR3 is TGTGCCAGCAGTCCTGACTGGGAAAGCGCTGAGCAGTACTTC.

Points on this clonotype: Since a much larger clone is just one base distant, this may be a read error. J is TRBJ2-1 and V is TRBV10-2; D possibly corresponds to TRBD2 (5 bases). Germline lookup yields CDR1 WSHSY and CDR2 SAAADI. CDR3 length: 15 residues. The CDR3 sequence is CASSEPGISYNEPFF. The CDR3 DNA is TGCGCCAGCAGTGAGCCCGGGATCTCCTACAATGAGCCGTTCTTC.

The chain couples TRBV7-6 to TRBJ2-4; 12 positions match TRBD2. V was pared by 4 bases and J by 13 bases, with 14 bases of the junction left unmatched. This CDR3 region has 16 residues. Looked up from germline, CDR1 is SGHVS and CDR2 is FNYEAQ. The CDR3 here is CASSSWTSGVYNEQYF. The CDR3 DNA sequence: TGTGCCAGCAGCTCCTGGACTAGCGGGGTATACAATGAGCAGTACTTC.

The chain uses TRBV12-3 or TRBV12-4 and TRBJ2-3; D perhaps matches TRBD1 (5 bases). CDR3 length: 12 amino acids. Trimming removed 5 bases from V and 6 bases from J, with 9 bases in between. The CDR3 nucleotides read TGTGCCAGCAGTATACAGGTTGATACGCAGTATTTT. This codes for CASSIQVDTQYF.

V is TRBV25-1 and J is TRBJ2-7; 7 bases line up with TRBD2. V shed 4 bases and J 6 bases; nucleotides not matched to a gene: 12. The CDR3 loop spans 15 amino acids. The germline CDR1 and CDR2 sequences are MGHDK and SYGVNS. The CDR3 protein is CASSGGGTGELEQYF. CDR3 sequence (DNA): TGTGCCAGCAGTGGGGGGGGGACTGGTGAACTCGAGCAGTACTTC.

This chain connects TRBV7-2 to TRBJ1-2, with no clear D. The V end was cut by 4 bases, the J end by 4 bases, with 10 bases between. The germline V gene has CDR1 SGHTA and CDR2 FQGNSA. The length of the CDR3 is 13 residues. CDR3: CASSSRAAYGYTF. The DNA of the CDR3 is TGTGCCAGCAGCTCCCGGGCAGCCTATGGCTACACCTTC.

The CDR3 protein is CATRRQQETQYF. CDR3 in DNA: TGTGCCACACGCAGGCAACAAGAGACCCAGTACTTC. This chain links TRBV6-1 with TRBJ2-5; D is unresolved. Germline CDR1 reads MNHNS; CDR2 reads SASEGT. V was clipped by 10 bases and J by 2 bases, with 11 bases between them. The CDR3 extends over 12 amino acids.

This chain links TRBV12-3 or TRBV12-4 with TRBJ2-3, with a possible D match to TRBD2 (6 bases). The CDR3 sequence is 14 residues long. Trimming stripped 10 bases from V and 2 bases from J, with 16 bases between. The DNA for the CDR3 is TGTGCCACCGGGGACGGGAGCCCCACAGATACGCAGTATTTT. It yields the protein CATGDGSPTDTQYF.

CDR3 sequence reads: CASSLRSGLPNTGELFF. The CDR3 DNA reads TGCGCCAGCAGCTTAAGATCGGGACTACCGAACACCGGGGAGCTGTTTTTT. The chain combines TRBV5-1 with TRBJ2-2; 7 positions match TRBD2. The junction had 7 bases not matched to a gene; V was cut back by 2 bases and J by 0 bases. This CDR3 contains 17 residues. Germline assignment: CDR1 SGHRS and CDR2 YFSETQ.